Listed below are T cell receptor beta chains from one sample, sequenced in a study of control samples from healthy donors and cancer patients. Profiled with immunoSEQ multiplex PCR; TCRdb holds only in-frame clones, not every one. The sample records about 220,000 clones, about 94% being singletons. Sequencing was done on a sample of blood. Source of these receptors: a man in his fifties or sixties in good health. The CDR3 runs from the conserved cysteine through the conserved F or W. D genes are given only for firm matches. Only part of the rows carry a size: once, few, many, or a class if the clone is expanded.

-	TRBV18	TRBJ1-1	12	-	CASSPERTEAFF	TGTGCCAGCTCACCAGAGAGGACTGAAGCTTTCTTT
TRBD1	TRBV6-1	TRBJ1-2	14	-	CASSEAHRGYGYTF	TGTGCCAGCAGTGAAGCCCACAGGGGTTATGGCTACACCTTC
-	TRBV6-2/TRBV6-3	TRBJ1-6	13	-	CASSPTGGSPLHF	TGTGCCAGCAGCCCTACTGGGGGTTCACCCCTCCACTTT
-	TRBV7-9	TRBJ2-1	12	once	CASSLGRNEQFF	TGTGCCAGCAGCTTGGGACGCAATGAGCAGTTCTTC
TRBD2	TRBV5-1	TRBJ2-5	16	-	CASSITSGGPGPAQYF	TGCGCCAGCAGCATTACTAGCGGGGGGCCAGGACCGGCCCAGTACTTC
-	TRBV6-5	TRBJ2-1	11	few	CASRSFYEQFF	TGTGCCAGCAGGTCCTTCTATGAGCAGTTCTTC
-	TRBV10-3	TRBJ1-1	16	-	CAISPFTGTPNTEAFF	TGTGCCATCAGTCCTTTCACCGGGACACCGAACACTGAAGCTTTCTTT
-	TRBV7-9	TRBJ1-1	15	-	CASSLGWVSGAEAFF	TGTGCCAGCAGCTTAGGCTGGGTTTCCGGAGCTGAAGCTTTCTTT
-	TRBV6-5	TRBJ2-3	14	once	CASSYRGGIDTQYF	TGTGCCAGCAGTTACCGGGGAGGTATCGATACGCAGTATTTT
-	TRBV30	TRBJ2-7	11	-	CAWSTKEGQYF	TGTGCCTGGAGTACCAAGGAGGGGCAGTACTTC
TRBD1	TRBV10-3	TRBJ2-1	14	-	CAISSQQGAHEQFF	TGTGCCATCAGCTCCCAACAGGGGGCGCATGAGCAGTTCTTC
-	TRBV2	TRBJ1-5	14	once	CASSRGVSNQPQHF	TGTGCCAGCAGTAGAGGGGTAAGCAATCAGCCCCAGCATTTT
-	TRBV12-5	TRBJ2-1	15	-	CASGFGQGNYNEQFF	TGTGCTAGTGGTTTTGGCCAGGGAAACTACAATGAGCAGTTCTTC
-	TRBV6-5	TRBJ2-3	12	once	CASSYDRGRQYF	TGTGCCAGCAGTTACGACAGAGGCCGCCAATATTTT